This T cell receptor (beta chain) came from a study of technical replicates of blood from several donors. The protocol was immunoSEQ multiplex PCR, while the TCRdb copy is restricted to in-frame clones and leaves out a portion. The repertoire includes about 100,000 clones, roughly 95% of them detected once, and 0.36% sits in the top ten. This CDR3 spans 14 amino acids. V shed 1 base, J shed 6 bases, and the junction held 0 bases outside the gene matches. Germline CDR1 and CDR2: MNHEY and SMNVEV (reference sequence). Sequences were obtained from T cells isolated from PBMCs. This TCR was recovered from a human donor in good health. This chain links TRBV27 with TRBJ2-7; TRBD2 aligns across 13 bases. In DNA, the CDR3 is TGTGCCAGCAGTTTATGGACTAGCGGGAGCGAGCAGTACTTC. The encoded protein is CASSLWTSGSEQYF.